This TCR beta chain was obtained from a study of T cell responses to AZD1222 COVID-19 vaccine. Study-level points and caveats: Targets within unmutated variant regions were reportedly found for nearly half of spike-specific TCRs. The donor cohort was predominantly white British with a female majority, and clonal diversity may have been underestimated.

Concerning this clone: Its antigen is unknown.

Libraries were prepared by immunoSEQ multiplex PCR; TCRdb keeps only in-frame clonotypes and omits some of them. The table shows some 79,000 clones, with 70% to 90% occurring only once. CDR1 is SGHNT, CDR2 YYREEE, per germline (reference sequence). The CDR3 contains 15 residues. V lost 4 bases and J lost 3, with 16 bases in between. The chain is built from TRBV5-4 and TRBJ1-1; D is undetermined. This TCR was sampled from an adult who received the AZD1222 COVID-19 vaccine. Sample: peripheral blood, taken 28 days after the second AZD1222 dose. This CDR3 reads CASSQRRIRDTEAFF. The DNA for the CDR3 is TGTGCCAGCAGCCAACGACGGATAAGGGACACTGAAGCTTTCTTT.